This T cell receptor beta chain was profiled in a study of blood T cells in healthy people across ages. Whole-study results and caveats: Shifts in expanded clonotypes may have been confounded by donor CMV status, which was unknown. Total diversity from one million sequenced T cells was likely underestimated.

For the second PCR, which ran for about 6 to 12 cycles, a sample-barcoded 5' primer and a J-beta primer mix were used. TCRdb passed the 5' RACE reads through MiXCR, listing each CDR3 protein once. The sample includes around 1,600,000 distinct CDR3 sequences, about 45% of them seen just once. Germline loops: CDR1 SGHTA, CDR2 FQGNSA. Trimming left V 2 bases short and J 2 bases short, with 12 bases between. The CDR3 runs 15 residues. About this clonotype itself: Its target is unknown.

This chain uses TRBV7-2 with TRBJ1-1; unclear D gene. The sequenced sample consisted of blood. This TCR derives from a young woman in good health. CDR3: CASSLRADLNTEAFF. The CDR3 bases are TGTGCCAGCAGCTTACGGGCAGACCTTAACACTGAAGCTTTCTTT.